This T cell receptor beta chain was recovered during a study of Graves' ophthalmopathy and Graves' hyperthyroidism. Findings of the study overall: The model predicted progression of ophthalmopathy with a sensitivity of just over 70%, and its specificity was roughly 77%. Most expanded clonotypes in thyroid above 0.001 frequency also showed up in blood.

This CDR3 has 16 amino acids. V was clipped by 5 bases and J by 7 bases, with 18 bases between them. RNA transcripts were the source from which TCR beta CDR3 regions were amplified. The first-round RT-PCR employed HTBI primers together with the Qiagen OneStep RT-PCR kit. A multiplex PCR was then performed as the second round. MiXCR, applied by TCRdb to the multiplex PCR reads, yields one record per CDR3 protein. The sample includes hundreds of thousands of distinct CDR3 sequences, around 40% of them seen just once. It was from over 8.5 ml of fresh peripheral blood that the PBMCs came. On this clonotype: Its antigen is currently unknown.

Sequencing was performed on peripheral blood. The receptor comes from an adult man with Graves' ophthalmopathy. The V and J genes are TRBV12-3 or TRBV12-4 and TRBJ1-6; D gene ambiguous. CDR3 coding DNA: TGTGCCAGCAGTGAAAGCTGGAAAGGAGAGAATTCACCCCTCCACTTT. This codes for CASSESWKGENSPLHF.